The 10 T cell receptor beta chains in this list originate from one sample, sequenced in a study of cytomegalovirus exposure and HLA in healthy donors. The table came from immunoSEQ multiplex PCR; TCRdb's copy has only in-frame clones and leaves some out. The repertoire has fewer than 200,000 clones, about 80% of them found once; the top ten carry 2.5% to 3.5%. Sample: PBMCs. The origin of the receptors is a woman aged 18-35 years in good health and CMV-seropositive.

The CDR3 bases are TGTGCCAGCTCACCCTCGACTAGCGCCGGGGAGCTGTTTTTT. This encodes CASSPSTSAGELFF. The chain employs TRBV18 and TRBJ2-2; 8 nucleotides align to TRBD2. This CDR3 is built from 14 residues. Germline assignment: CDR1 KGHSH and CDR2 LQKENI. V lost 3 bases and J lost 6; bases outside the gene matches: 3.

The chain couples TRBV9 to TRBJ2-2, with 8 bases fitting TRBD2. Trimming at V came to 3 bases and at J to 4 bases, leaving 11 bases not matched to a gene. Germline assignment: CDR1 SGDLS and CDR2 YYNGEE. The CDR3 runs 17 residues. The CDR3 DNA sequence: TGTGCCAGCAGCGAAAGTAGCGGGGAAACGTTCACCGGGGAGCTGTTTTTT. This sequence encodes CASSESSGETFTGELFF. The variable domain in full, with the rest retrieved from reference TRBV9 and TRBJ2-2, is DSGVTQTPKHLITATGQRVTLRCSPRSGDLSVYWYQQSLDQGLQFLIQYYNGEERAKGNILERFSAQQFPDLHSELNLSSLELGDSALYFCASSESSGETFTGELFFGEGSRLTVL.

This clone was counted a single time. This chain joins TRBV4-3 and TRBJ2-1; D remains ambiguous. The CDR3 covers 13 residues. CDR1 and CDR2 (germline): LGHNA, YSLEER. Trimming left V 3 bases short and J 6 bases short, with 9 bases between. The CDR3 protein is CASSQVILNEQFF. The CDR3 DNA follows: TGCGCCAGCAGCCAGGTAATACTCAATGAGCAGTTCTTC.

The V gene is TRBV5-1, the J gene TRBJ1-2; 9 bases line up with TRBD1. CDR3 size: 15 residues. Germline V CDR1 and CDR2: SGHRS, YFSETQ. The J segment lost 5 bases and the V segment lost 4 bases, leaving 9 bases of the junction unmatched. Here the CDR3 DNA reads TGCGCCAGCAGCACAGGCGGGACAGGGTCATATGGCTACACCTTC. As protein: CASSTGGTGSYGYTF.

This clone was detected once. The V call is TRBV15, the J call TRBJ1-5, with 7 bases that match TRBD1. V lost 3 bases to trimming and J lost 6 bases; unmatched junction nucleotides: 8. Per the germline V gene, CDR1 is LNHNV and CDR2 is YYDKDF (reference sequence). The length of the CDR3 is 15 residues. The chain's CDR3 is CATSSEEQGSQPQHF. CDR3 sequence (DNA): TGTGCCACCAGCAGCGAGGAACAGGGGAGTCAGCCCCAGCATTTT.

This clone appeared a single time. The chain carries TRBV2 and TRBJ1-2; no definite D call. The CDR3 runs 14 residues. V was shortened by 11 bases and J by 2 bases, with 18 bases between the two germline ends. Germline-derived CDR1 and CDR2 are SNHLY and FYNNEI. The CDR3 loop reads CASTRERMNYGYTF. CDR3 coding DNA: TGTGCCTCCACTCGGGAACGGATGAACTATGGCTACACCTTC.

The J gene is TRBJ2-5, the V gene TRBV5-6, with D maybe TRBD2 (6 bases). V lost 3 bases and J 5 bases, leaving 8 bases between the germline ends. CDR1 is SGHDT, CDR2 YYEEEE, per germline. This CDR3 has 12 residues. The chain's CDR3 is CASSSAGETQYF. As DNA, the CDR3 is TGTGCCAGCAGCTCCGCGGGGGAGACCCAGTACTTC.

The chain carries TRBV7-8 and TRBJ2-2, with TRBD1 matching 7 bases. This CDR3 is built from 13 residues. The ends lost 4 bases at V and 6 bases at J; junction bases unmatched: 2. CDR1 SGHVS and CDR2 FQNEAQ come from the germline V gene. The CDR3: CASSSTGAGELFF. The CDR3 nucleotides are TGTGCCAGCAGCTCCACAGGGGCCGGGGAGCTGTTTTTT. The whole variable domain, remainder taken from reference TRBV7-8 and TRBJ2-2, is GAGVSQSPRYKVAKRGQDVALRCDPISGHVSLFWYQQALGQGPEFLTYFQNEAQLDKSGLPSDRFFAERPEGSVSTLKIQRTQQEDSAVYLCASSSTGAGELFFGEGSRLTVL.

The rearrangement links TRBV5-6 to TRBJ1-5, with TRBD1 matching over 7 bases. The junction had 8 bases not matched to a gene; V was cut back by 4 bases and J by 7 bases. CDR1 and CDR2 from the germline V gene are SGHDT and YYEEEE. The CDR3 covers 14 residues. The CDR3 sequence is CASSQGQARQPQHF. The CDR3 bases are TGTGCCAGCAGCCAAGGACAGGCCAGGCAGCCCCAGCATTTT.

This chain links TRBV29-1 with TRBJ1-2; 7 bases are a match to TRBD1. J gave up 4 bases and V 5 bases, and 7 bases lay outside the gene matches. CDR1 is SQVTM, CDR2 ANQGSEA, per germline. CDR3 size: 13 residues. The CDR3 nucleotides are TGCAGCGTTATGTCCGACAGGGTCTATGGCTACACCTTC. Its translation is CSVMSDRVYGYTF.